These 15 T cell receptor beta chains came from one sample sequenced in a study of blood T cell repertoires in COVID-19. Measured with immunoSEQ multiplex PCR; TCRdb has only the in-frame clones, and not every one. The sample includes roughly 190,000 clones, 86% seen only once; the top ten take 7% to 7.5%. The sample taken for sequencing was peripheral blood. The receptors here all came from a woman older than 75 in a cohort sampled during active or convalescent COVID-19.

This clone was seen a single time. This chain joins TRBV27 and TRBJ2-5; D unclear. V shed 1 base and J shed 1 base, with 10 bases lying between them. CDR1 and CDR2 from the germline V gene are MNHEY and SMNVEV (reference sequence). This CDR3 is built from 15 residues. CDR3 bases: TGTGCCAGCAGTTTATTGCACAGAGCCCAAGAGACCCAGTACTTC. It specifies CASSLLHRAQETQYF.

The genes are TRBV6-4 and TRBJ2-3; D gene uncertain. The CDR3 has 11 amino acids. The V gene's germline CDR1 is MRHNA and CDR2 SNTAGT. V lost 8 bases, J lost 0 bases, and 3 bases lay in between. CDR3 sequence: CASPSTDTQYF. The CDR3 DNA reads as TGTGCCAGCCCAAGCACAGATACGCAGTATTTT.

This rearrangement joins TRBV5-5 to TRBJ2-5, with D possibly TRBD1 on 6 matching bases. The germline V and J ends were trimmed by 3 bases and 5 bases, with 20 bases remaining between them. The CDR3 spans 16 residues. In germline, CDR1 is SGHKS, CDR2 YYEKEE (reference sequence). The CDR3 here is CASSSDGGGGYETQYF. As DNA, the CDR3 is TGTGCCAGCAGCTCCGACGGCGGTGGGGGCTACGAGACCCAGTACTTC.

The gene calls are TRBV5-4 and TRBJ2-7, with 7 bases aligning to TRBD2. There are 13 residues in the CDR3. V lost 3 bases, J lost 4 bases, and 4 bases stayed unmatched. Per the germline V gene, CDR1 is SGHNT and CDR2 is YYREEE (reference sequence). CDR3 amino acids: CASSWGGGYEQYV. CDR3 coding DNA: TGTGCCAGCAGCTGGGGCGGGGGTTACGAGCAGTACGTC.

The chain recombines TRBV7-8 with TRBJ2-7; TRBD2 is a possible D gene (7 bases). The CDR3 extends over 14 amino acids. V lost 5 bases to trimming and J lost 0 bases, with 11 bases between them. Germline CDR1 SGHVS, CDR2 FQNEAQ. The CDR3 spells CASSRGGASYEQYF. The CDR3 DNA is TGTGCCAGCAGCCGTGGGGGGGCCTCCTACGAGCAGTACTTC.

This chain joins TRBV5-1 and TRBJ2-6; TRBD1 is a possible D gene (6 bases). The CDR3 is 15 residues long. The ends were cut back, 8 bases at V and 1 base at J, with 13 bases in the middle. The germline gives CDR1 SGHRS, CDR2 YFSETQ. CDR3 loop: CASDTGWSGANVLTF. CDR3 DNA sequence: TGCGCCAGTGATACAGGGTGGTCTGGGGCCAACGTCCTGACTTTC.

The chain is built from TRBV5-1 and TRBJ1-2; 9 bases are shared with TRBD1. The J segment lost 1 base and the V segment lost 4 bases, leaving 8 bases of the junction unmatched. Germline values: CDR1 SGHRS, CDR2 YFSETQ. This CDR3 is 16 amino acids long. The CDR3 coding sequence is TGCGCCAGCAGCACTAGCGGGACAGGGTTTAACTATGGCTACACCTTC. Protein product: CASSTSGTGFNYGYTF. Using reference TRBV5-1 and TRBJ1-2 for the parts outside the CDR3, the full variable domain is KAGVTQTPRYLIKTRGQQVTLSCSPISGHRSVSWYQQTPGQGLQFLFEYFSETQRNKGNFPGRFSGRQFSNSRSEMNVSTLELGDSALYLCASSTSGTGFNYGYTFGSGTRLTVV.

This clone has just one count. This sequence joins TRBV4-1 and TRBJ1-1; TRBD1 aligns across 10 bases. Germline V gives CDR1 MGHRA, CDR2 YSYEKL. This CDR3 is built from 18 residues. Unmatched junction bases numbered 11, after V lost 4 bases and J lost 0 bases. In nucleotides, the CDR3 is TGCGCCAGCAGCCGGAGGACAGGGGGGGAGGTGATGAACACTGAAGCTTTCTTT. Protein sequence: CASSRRTGGEVMNTEAFF.

V is TRBV24-1 and J is TRBJ1-5; no firm D call. The V end was cut by 4 bases, the J end by 7 bases, with 10 bases between. This CDR3 contains 13 residues. The V gene's germline CDR1 is KGHDR and CDR2 SFDVKD. CDR3 sequence: CATSEESWQPQHF. In DNA, the CDR3 is TGTGCCACCAGTGAGGAGTCTTGGCAGCCCCAGCATTTT.

V gene TRBV7-9 combines with J gene TRBJ2-7; a weak D match, TRBD1 (5 bases). Trimming pared 6 bases from V and 3 bases from J, leaving 15 bases between. The CDR3 runs 14 residues. CDR1 is SEHNR and CDR2 is FQNEAQ in the germline V gene (reference sequence). The CDR3 region has the DNA TGTGCCAGCAGGATCGACAGCAGCCACTACGAGCAGTACTTC. Translating gives CASRIDSSHYEQYF.

This clone was seen a single time. The rearrangement joins TRBV11-3 to TRBJ2-5, with a tentative D call TRBD1 (6 bases). Germline loops: CDR1 SGHNT, CDR2 YENEEA. V was shortened by 4 bases and J by 5 bases, with 11 bases between the two germline ends. This CDR3 comprises 13 residues. In nucleotides, the CDR3 is TGTGCCAGCAGCTCAACAGGGCTCGAGACCCAGTACTTC. It yields the protein CASSSTGLETQYF.

This clone appeared once. The chain uses TRBV5-6 and TRBJ2-5, with 11 bases fitting TRBD2. Germline CDR1 SGHDT, CDR2 YYEEEE. V gave up 5 bases and J gave up 2 bases; unmatched junction bases: 5. This CDR3 is 15 amino acids long. The CDR3 sequence: CASSLAGGRQETQYF. Written as DNA, the CDR3 is TGTGCCAGCAGTTTAGCGGGGGGGCGACAAGAGACCCAGTACTTC.

The gene calls are TRBV19 and TRBJ2-3; D is perhaps TRBD2 (6 bases). Trimming cost V 9 bases and J 2 bases, with 15 bases left between them. From germline, CDR1 is LNHDA and CDR2 SQIVND (reference sequence). This CDR3 has 14 residues. The CDR3 protein is CASRALANTDTQYF. As DNA, the CDR3 is TGTGCCAGCCGCGCCCTAGCGAACACAGATACGCAGTATTTT.

The sample holds one count of this clone. This rearrangement joins TRBV29-1 to TRBJ2-2; D unresolved. Deletions cut 7 bases from V and 0 bases from J, with 12 bases between. CDR3 length: 14 residues. CDR1 is SQVTM and CDR2 is ANQGSEA in the germline V gene. The CDR3 protein is CSATRFANTGELFF. Here the CDR3 DNA reads TGCAGCGCAACGAGGTTCGCGAACACCGGGGAGCTGTTTTTT.

The gene calls are TRBV24-1 and TRBJ2-1, with 9 bases identical to TRBD1. Germline loops: CDR1 KGHDR, CDR2 SFDVKD. V shed 4 bases and J 7 bases; nucleotides not matched to a gene: 4. The CDR3 runs 14 residues. CDR3 region: CATSETGGINEQFF. DNA for the CDR3: TGTGCCACCAGTGAGACAGGGGGGATAAATGAGCAGTTCTTC.